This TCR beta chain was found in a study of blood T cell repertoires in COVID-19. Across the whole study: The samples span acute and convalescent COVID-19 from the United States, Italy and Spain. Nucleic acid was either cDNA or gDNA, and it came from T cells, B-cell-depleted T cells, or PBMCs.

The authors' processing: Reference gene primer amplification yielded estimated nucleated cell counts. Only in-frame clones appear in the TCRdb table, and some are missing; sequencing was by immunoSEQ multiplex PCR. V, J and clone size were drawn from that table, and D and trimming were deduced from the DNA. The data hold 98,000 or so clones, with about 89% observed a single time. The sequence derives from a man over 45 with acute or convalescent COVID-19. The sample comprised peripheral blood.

The CDR3 loop is CASTSGGVQVEQFF. The CDR3 coding sequence is TGTGCCAGCACCTCGGGGGGAGTGCAGGTTGAGCAGTTCTTC. This chain links TRBV28 with TRBJ2-1; 7 bases map to TRBD2. The CDR3 spans 14 residues. Germline CDR1 and CDR2: MDHEN and SYDVKM. Trimming removed 7 bases from V and 9 bases from J; junction bases left unmatched: 12.